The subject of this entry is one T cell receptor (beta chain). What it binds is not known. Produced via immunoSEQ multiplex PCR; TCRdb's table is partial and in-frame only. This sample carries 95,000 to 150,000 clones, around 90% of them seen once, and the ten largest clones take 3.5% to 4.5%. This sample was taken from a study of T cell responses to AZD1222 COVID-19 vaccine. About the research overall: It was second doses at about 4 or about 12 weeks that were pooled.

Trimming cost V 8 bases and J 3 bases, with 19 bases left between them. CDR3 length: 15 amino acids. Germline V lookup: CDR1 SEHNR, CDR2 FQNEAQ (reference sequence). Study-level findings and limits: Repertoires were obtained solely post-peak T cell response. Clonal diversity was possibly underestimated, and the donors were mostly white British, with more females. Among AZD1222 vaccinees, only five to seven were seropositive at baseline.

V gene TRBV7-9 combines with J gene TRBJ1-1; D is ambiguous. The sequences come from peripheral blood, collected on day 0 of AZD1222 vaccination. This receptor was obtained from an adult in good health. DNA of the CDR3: TGTGCCAGCTCTCCATCCCCAATACGTGACACTGAAGCTTTCTTT. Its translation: CASSPSPIRDTEAFF.